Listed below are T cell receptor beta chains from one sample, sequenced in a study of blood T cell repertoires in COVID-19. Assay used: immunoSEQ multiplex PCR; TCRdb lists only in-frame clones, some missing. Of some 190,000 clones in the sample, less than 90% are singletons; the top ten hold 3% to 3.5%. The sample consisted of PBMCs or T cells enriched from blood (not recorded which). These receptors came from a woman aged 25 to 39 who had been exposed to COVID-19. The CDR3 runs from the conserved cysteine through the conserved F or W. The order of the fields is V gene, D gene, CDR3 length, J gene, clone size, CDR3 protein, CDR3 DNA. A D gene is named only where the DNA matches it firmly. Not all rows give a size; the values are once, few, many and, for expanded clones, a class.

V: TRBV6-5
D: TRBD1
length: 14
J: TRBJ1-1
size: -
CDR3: CASREDRGGTEAFF
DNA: TGTGCCAGCAGGGAGGACAGGGGAGGTACTGAAGCTTTCTTT

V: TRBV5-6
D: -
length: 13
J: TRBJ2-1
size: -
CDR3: CASSLGIYNEQFF
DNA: TGTGCCAGCAGCTTGGGTATTTACAATGAGCAGTTCTTC

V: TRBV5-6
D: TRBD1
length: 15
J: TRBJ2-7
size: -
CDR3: CASSSPDRDPYEQYF
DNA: TGTGCCAGCAGCTCCCCGGACAGGGACCCCTACGAGCAGTACTTC

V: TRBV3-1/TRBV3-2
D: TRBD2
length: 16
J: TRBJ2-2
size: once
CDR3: CASSPRGASNTGELFF
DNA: TGTGCCAGCAGCCCGCGGGGGGCCTCGAACACCGGGGAGCTGTTTTTT

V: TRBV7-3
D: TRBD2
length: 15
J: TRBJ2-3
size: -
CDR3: CASSLGGLSTDTQYF
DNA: TGTGCCAGCAGCCTGGGAGGGTTGAGCACAGATACGCAGTATTTT

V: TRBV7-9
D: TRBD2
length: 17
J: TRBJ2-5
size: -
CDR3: CASSLASGGAPQETQYF
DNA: TGTGCCAGCAGCTTAGCCAGCGGGGGGGCCCCACAAGAGACCCAGTACTTC

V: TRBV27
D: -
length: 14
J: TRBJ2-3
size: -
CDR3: CASSLGVALPGQYF
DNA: TGTGCCAGCAGTTTAGGCGTAGCGCTCCCGGGGCAGTATTTT

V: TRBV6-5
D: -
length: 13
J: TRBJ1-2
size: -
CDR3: CASSIRRDLFYTF
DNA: TGTGCCAGCAGTATTCGCCGGGACTTATTCTACACCTTC

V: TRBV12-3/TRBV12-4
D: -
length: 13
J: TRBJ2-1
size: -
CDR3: CASISNSYNEQFF
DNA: TGTGCCAGCATTAGCAATTCCTACAATGAGCAGTTCTTC

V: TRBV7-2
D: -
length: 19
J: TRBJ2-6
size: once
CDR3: CASSLGVGGADSGANVLTF
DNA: TGTGCCAGCAGCTTAGGGGTTGGAGGAGCCGACTCTGGGGCCAACGTCCTGACTTTC

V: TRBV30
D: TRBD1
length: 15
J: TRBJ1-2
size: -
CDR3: CAWSVSRTGRYGYTF
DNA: TGTGCCTGGAGTGTATCGAGGACAGGGCGGTATGGCTACACCTTC

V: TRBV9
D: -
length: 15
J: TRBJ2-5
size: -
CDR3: CASSVGGRGSETQYF
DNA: TGTGCCAGCAGCGTAGGGGGAAGGGGGTCGGAGACCCAGTACTTC

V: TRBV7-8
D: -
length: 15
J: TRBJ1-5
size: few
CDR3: CASSLAGQSNQPQHF
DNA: TGTGCCAGCAGCTTAGCCGGACAGAGCAATCAGCCCCAGCATTTT

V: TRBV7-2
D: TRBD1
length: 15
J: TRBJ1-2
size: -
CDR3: CASSPGTGFNYGYTF
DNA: TGTGCCAGCAGCCCGGGGACAGGATTTAACTATGGCTACACCTTC

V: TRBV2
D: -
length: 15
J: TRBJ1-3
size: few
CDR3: CASTETVDSGNTIYF
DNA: TGTGCCAGCACGGAGACCGTAGACTCTGGAAACACCATATATTTT

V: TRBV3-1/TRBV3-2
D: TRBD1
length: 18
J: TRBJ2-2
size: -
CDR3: CASSQDRWGQGAVGELFF
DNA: TGTGCCAGCAGCCAAGACCGATGGGGACAGGGGGCGGTCGGGGAGCTGTTTTTT

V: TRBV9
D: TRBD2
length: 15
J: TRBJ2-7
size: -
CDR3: CASSVGGGAFSEQYF
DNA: TGTGCCAGCAGCGTGGGCGGGGGGGCCTTTAGCGAGCAGTACTTC

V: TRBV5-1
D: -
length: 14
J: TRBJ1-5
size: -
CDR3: CASSLVGGEQPQHF
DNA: TGCGCCAGCAGCTTGGTTGGGGGCGAGCAGCCCCAGCATTTT

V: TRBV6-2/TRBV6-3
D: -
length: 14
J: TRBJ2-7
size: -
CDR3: CASSYAGYSYEQYF
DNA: TGTGCCAGCAGTTACGCAGGCTACTCCTACGAGCAGTACTTC

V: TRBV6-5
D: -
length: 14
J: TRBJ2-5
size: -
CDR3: CASSRSKYQETQYF
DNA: TGTGCCAGCAGCCGTAGCAAATACCAAGAGACCCAGTACTTC

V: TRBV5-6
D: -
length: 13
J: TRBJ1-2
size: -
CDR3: CASSLGQSTGYTF
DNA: TGTGCCAGCAGCTTGGGACAGTCGACAGGCTACACCTTC

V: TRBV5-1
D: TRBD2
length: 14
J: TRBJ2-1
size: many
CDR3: CASSPAGAHVEQFF
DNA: TGCGCCAGCAGCCCAGCGGGGGCGCACGTGGAGCAGTTCTTC